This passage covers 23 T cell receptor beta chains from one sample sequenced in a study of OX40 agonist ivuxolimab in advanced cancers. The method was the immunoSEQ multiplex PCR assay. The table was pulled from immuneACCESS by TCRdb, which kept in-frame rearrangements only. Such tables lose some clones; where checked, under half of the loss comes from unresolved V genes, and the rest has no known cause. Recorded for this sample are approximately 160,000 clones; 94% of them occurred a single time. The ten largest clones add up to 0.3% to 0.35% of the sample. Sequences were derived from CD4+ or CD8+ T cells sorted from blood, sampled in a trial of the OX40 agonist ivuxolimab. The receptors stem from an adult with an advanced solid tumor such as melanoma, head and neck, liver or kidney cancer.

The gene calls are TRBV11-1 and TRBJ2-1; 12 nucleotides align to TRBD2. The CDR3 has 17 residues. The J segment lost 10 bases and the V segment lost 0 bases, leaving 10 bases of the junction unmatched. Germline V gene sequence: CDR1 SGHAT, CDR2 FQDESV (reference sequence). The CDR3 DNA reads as TGTGCCAGCAGCTTAGCTATGGGGCTAGCGGGAGGGGAGGAGCAGTTCTTC. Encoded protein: CASSLAMGLAGGEEQFF.

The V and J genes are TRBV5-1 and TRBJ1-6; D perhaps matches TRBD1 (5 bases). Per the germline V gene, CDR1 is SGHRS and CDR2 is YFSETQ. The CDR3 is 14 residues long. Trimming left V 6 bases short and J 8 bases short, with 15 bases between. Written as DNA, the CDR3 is TGCGCCAGCACCCCTGGGGCCCCGGATTCACCCCTCCACTTT. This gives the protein CASTPGAPDSPLHF. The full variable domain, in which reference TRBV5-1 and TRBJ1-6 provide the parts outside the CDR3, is KAGVTQTPRYLIKTRGQQVTLSCSPISGHRSVSWYQQTPGQGLQFLFEYFSETQRNKGNFPGRFSGRQFSNSRSEMNVSTLELGDSALYLCASTPGAPDSPLHFGNGTRLTVT.

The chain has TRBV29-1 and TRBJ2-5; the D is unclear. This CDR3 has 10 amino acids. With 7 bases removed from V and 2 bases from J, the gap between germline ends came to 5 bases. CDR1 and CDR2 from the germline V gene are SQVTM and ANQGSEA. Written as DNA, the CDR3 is TGCAGCGGGGATCAAGAGACCCAGTACTTC. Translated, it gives CSGDQETQYF.

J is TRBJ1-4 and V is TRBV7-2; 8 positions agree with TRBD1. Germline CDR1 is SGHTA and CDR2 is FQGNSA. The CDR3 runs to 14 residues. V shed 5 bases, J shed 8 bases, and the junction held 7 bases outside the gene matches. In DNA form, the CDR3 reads TGTGCCAGCAGCCCCCGGACAGGGAACGAAAAACTGTTTTTT. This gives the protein CASSPRTGNEKLFF.

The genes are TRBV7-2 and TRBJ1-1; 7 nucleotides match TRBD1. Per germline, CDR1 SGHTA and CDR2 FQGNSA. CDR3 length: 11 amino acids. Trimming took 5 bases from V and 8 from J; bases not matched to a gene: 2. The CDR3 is CASSPQGEAFF. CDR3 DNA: TGTGCCAGCAGCCCACAGGGGGAAGCTTTCTTT.

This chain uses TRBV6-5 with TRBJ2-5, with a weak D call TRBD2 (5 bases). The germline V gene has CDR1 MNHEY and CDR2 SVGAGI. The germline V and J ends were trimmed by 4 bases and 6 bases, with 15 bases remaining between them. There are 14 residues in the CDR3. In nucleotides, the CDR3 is TGTGCCAGCAGTTCGGGGTTTGAGGTAAAGACCCAGTACTTC. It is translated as CASSSGFEVKTQYF.

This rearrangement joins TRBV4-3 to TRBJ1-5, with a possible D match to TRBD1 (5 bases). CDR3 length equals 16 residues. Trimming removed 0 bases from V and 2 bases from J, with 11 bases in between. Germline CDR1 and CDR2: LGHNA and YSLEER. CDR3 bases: TGCGCCAGCAGCCAAGAGATGGCACAGGGCAATCAGCCCCAGCATTTT. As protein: CASSQEMAQGNQPQHF.

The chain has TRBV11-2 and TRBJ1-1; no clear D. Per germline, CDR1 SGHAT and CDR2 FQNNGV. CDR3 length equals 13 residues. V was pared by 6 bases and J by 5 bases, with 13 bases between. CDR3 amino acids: CASRPFGKTEAFF. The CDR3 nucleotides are TGTGCCAGCAGGCCTTTCGGGAAAACTGAAGCTTTCTTT.

CDR3 nucleotide sequence: TGCGCCAGCAGCCGGGAGTGGCCCTACAATGAGCAGTTCTTC. It translates to CASSREWPYNEQFF. J is TRBJ2-1 and V is TRBV5-1; tentatively, D is TRBD2 (6 bases). This CDR3 is built from 14 residues. V lost 4 bases and J 2 bases, leaving 10 bases between the germline ends. CDR1 is SGHRS, CDR2 YFSETQ, per germline. The complete variable domain, with remaining parts taken from reference TRBV5-1 and TRBJ2-1, reads KAGVTQTPRYLIKTRGQQVTLSCSPISGHRSVSWYQQTPGQGLQFLFEYFSETQRNKGNFPGRFSGRQFSNSRSEMNVSTLELGDSALYLCASSREWPYNEQFFGPGTRLTVL.

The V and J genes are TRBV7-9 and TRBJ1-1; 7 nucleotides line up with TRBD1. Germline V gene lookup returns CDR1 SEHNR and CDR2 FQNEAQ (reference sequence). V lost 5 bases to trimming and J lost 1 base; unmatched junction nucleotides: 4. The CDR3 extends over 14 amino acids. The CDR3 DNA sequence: TGTGCCAGCAGCCTGGGACAGACGAACACTGAAGCTTTCTTT. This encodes CASSLGQTNTEAFF.

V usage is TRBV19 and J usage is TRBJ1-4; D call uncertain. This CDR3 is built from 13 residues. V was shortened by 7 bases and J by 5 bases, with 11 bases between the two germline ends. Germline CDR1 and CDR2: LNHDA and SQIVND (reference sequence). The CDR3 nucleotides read TGTGCCAGTAACAACGGAAGGAATGAAAAACTGTTTTTT. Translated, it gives CASNNGRNEKLFF.

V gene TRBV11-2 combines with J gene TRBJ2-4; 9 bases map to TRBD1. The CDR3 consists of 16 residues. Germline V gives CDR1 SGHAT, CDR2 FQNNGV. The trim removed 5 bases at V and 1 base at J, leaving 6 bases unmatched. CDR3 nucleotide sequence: TGTGCCAGCAGCCATGGGACAGGGAAGGCCAAAAACATTCAGTACTTC. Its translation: CASSHGTGKAKNIQYF.

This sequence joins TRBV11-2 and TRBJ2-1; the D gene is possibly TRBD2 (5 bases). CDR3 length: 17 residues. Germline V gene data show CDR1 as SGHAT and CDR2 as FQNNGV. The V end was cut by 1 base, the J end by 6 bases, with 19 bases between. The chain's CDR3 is CASSLASTGILRNEQFF. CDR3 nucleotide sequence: TGTGCCAGCAGCTTAGCTTCAACGGGAATACTTCGCAATGAGCAGTTCTTC. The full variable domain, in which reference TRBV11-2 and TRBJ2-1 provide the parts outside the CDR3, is EAGVAQSPRYKIIEKRQSVAFWCNPISGHATLYWYQQILGQGPKLLIQFQNNGVVDDSQLPKDRFSAERLKGVDSTLKIQPAKLEDSAVYLCASSLASTGILRNEQFFGPGTRLTVL.

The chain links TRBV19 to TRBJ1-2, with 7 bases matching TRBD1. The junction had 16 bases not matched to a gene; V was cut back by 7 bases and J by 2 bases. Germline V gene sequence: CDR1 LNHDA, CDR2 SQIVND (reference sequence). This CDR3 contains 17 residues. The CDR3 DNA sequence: TGTGCCAGTACCACACAGGGGTCCCACTCCCTAAACTATGGCTACACCTTC. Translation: CASTTQGSHSLNYGYTF.

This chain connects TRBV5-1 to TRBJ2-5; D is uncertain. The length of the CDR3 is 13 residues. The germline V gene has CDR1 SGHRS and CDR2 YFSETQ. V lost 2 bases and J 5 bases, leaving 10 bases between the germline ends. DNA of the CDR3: TGCGCCAGCAGCTTACCCATCGGGGAGACCCAGTACTTC. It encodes CASSLPIGETQYF.

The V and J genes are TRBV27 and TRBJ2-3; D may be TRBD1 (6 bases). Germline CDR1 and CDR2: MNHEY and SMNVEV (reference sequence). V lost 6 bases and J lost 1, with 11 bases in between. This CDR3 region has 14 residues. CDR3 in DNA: TGTGCCAGCAGCCCAGGGGACCGCACAGATACGCAGTATTTT. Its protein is CASSPGDRTDTQYF.

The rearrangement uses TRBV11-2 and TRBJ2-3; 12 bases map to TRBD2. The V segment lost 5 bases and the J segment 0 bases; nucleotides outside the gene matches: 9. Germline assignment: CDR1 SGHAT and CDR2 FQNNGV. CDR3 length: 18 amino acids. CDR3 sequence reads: CASSPGLAGFSSTDTQYF. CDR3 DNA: TGTGCCAGCAGCCCCGGACTAGCGGGATTCTCTAGCACAGATACGCAGTATTTT.

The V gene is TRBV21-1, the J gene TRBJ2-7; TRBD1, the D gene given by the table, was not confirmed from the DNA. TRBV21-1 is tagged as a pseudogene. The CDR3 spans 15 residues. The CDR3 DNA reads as TGTGCCAGCAGCAAACCCGGGGACACGAAGTACGAGCAGTACTTC. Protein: CASSKPGDTKYEQYF.

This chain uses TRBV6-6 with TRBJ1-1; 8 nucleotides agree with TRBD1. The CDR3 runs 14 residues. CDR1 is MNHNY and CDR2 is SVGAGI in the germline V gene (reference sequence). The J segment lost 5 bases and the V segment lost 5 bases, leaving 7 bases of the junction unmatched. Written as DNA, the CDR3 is TGTGCCAGCAGTGGCCGGACAGGGAGTACTGAAGCTTTCTTT. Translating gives CASSGRTGSTEAFF.

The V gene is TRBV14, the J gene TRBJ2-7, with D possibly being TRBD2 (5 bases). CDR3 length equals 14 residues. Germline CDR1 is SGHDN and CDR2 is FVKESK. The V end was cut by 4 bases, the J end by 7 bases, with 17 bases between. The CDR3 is CASSPGGGILEQYF. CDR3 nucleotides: TGTGCCAGCAGCCCAGGTGGAGGTATTTTGGAGCAGTACTTC.

CDR3 in amino acids: CASRTGGYGYTF. The CDR3, as DNA: TGTGCCAGCCGGACAGGGGGCTATGGCTACACCTTC. J is TRBJ1-2 and V is TRBV28, with 10 bases lining up with TRBD1. Looked up from germline, CDR1 is MDHEN and CDR2 is SYDVKM. The V and J ends lost 8 bases and 4 bases, in that order; junction bases with no gene match: 1. The CDR3 spans 12 residues.

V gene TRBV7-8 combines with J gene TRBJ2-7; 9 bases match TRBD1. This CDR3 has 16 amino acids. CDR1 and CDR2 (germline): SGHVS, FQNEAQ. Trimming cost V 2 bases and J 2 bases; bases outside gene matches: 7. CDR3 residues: CASSLLSGTGTYEQYF. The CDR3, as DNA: TGTGCCAGCAGCTTATTATCCGGGACAGGGACCTACGAGCAGTACTTC.

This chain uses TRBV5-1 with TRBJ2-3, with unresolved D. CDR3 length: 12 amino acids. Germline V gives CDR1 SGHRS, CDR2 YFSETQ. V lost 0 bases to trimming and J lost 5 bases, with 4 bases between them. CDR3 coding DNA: TGCGCCAGCAGCTTGGGAGTAGATACGCAGTATTTT. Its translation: CASSLGVDTQYF.